A single sample is the source of the 18 T cell receptor beta chains below, sequenced in a study of Ad26.COV2.S vaccination and SARS-CoV-2 variants. TCRdb keeps only in-frame clones here, not all; method: immunoSEQ multiplex PCR. In the table there are 400,000 to 450,000 clones, approximately 90% of which are singletons. The treatment was: some 20 received Ad26.COV2.S at low or high dose, single or two shots; about 5 received placebo; per-sample allocation not given. The samples date from day 63 after the first vaccine or placebo injection. The sample was peripheral blood, taken in a trial of Ad26.COV2.S vaccine versus placebo. The source is a person aged 18 to 59 who received the Ad26.COV2.S COVID-19 vaccine or a placebo.

This rearrangement joins TRBV9 to TRBJ2-1; tentatively, D is TRBD2 (6 bases). Germline loops: CDR1 SGDLS, CDR2 YYNGEE. Trimming stripped 3 bases from V and 3 bases from J, with 16 bases between. This CDR3 region has 16 residues. The CDR3: CASSAVAVPLYNEQFF. DNA for the CDR3: TGTGCCAGCAGCGCCGTAGCGGTTCCTCTCTACAATGAGCAGTTCTTC.

The CDR3 DNA is TGTGCCAGTATGCATCGGGGAATTGAAGCTTTCTTT. It yields the protein CASMHRGIEAFF. The J gene is TRBJ1-1, the V gene TRBV19; D not resolved. The germline gives CDR1 LNHDA, CDR2 SQIVND (reference sequence). This CDR3 contains 12 residues. Trimming pared 7 bases from V and 7 bases from J, leaving 13 bases between.

This sequence joins TRBV9 and TRBJ2-3, with 14 bases fitting TRBD2. Trimming took 2 bases from V and 5 from J; bases not matched to a gene: 7. The CDR3 is made up of 17 amino acids. Germline CDR1 reads SGDLS; CDR2 reads YYNGEE. The CDR3 coding sequence is TGTGCCAGCAGCGTCCACGCCGGGACTAGCGGGAGAGATACGCAGTATTTT. Translated: CASSVHAGTSGRDTQYF.

J is TRBJ1-1 and V is TRBV30; D not certain. The germline gives CDR1 GTSNPN, CDR2 SVGIG (reference sequence). V shed 2 bases and J shed 8 bases, with 9 bases lying between them. The CDR3 is made up of 11 amino acids. The CDR3 sequence: CAWSNHFEAFF. The CDR3 DNA reads as TGTGCCTGGAGTAATCATTTCGAAGCTTTCTTT.

This chain joins TRBV7-6 and TRBJ2-4, with TRBD2 matching 12 bases. CDR1 SGHVS and CDR2 FNYEAQ come from the germline V gene. This CDR3 is built from 18 residues. Trimming cost V 2 bases and J 0 bases; bases outside gene matches: 5. The CDR3 reads CASSLLAGGPLAKNIQYF. DNA for the CDR3: TGTGCCAGCAGCTTACTAGCGGGAGGGCCTCTAGCCAAAAACATTCAGTACTTC.

The chain carries TRBV18 and TRBJ1-4; a weak D match, TRBD1 (6 bases). This CDR3 region has 15 residues. Trimming left V 2 bases short and J 10 bases short, with 17 bases between. Germline-derived CDR1 and CDR2 are KGHSH and LQKENI. The CDR3 loop is CASSPGQSRMGKLFF. In nucleotides, the CDR3 is TGTGCCAGCTCACCAGGACAGTCTAGGATGGGAAAACTGTTTTTT.

The chain carries TRBV6-6 and TRBJ1-4; D is unclear. The V and J ends lost 7 bases and 8 bases respectively, with 14 bases between them. CDR3 length: 13 amino acids. In germline, CDR1 is MNHNY, CDR2 SVGAGI (reference sequence). The CDR3 coding sequence is TGTGCCAGCAATAGGTCAGGAGGCGAAAAACTGTTTTTT. Translation gives CASNRSGGEKLFF.

This clone occurred once. This chain connects TRBV6-5 to TRBJ2-7, with no clear D. Trimming removed 2 bases at V and 3 bases at J, with 11 bases between. The germline CDR1 and CDR2 sequences are MNHEY and SVGAGI. This CDR3 region has 14 residues. The CDR3: CASSYTQFVYEQYF. The DNA for the CDR3 is TGTGCCAGCAGTTACACCCAATTCGTCTACGAGCAGTACTTC.

The chain has TRBV27 and TRBJ2-7, with 8 nucleotides matching TRBD2. Germline CDR1 is MNHEY and CDR2 is SMNVEV (reference sequence). V trimming: 3 bases; J trimming: 0 bases; junction bases outside the gene matches: 4. This CDR3 has 15 amino acids. The CDR3 sequence is CASSFSGGSSYEQYF. The CDR3 bases are TGTGCCAGCAGTTTCAGCGGGGGCTCCTCCTACGAGCAGTACTTC.

The V call is TRBV19, the J call TRBJ1-2, with D perhaps matching TRBD1 (5 bases). V was cut by 5 bases and J by 8 bases, with 18 bases left in between. CDR1 and CDR2 (germline): LNHDA, SQIVND (reference sequence). The CDR3 contains 14 residues. CDR3 nucleotide sequence: TGTGCCAGTAGTTCCCCCGGAGGGGAAGGCGGCTACACCTTC. As protein: CASSSPGGEGGYTF.

The CDR3 sequence: CASSLGAGGVEQYF. The CDR3 coding sequence is TGTGCCAGCAGCTTAGGAGCGGGAGGAGTCGAGCAGTACTTC. V usage is TRBV7-2 and J usage is TRBJ2-7, with TRBD2 identical over 9 bases. The CDR3 is made up of 14 amino acids. Germline V gene data show CDR1 as SGHTA and CDR2 as FQGNSA. J gave up 6 bases and V 1 base, and 4 bases lay outside the gene matches.

This clone was observed a handful of times. The rearrangement links TRBV28 to TRBJ1-1; 7 bases are shared with TRBD1. Germline-derived CDR1 and CDR2 are MDHEN and SYDVKM. J gave up 2 bases and V 6 bases, and 3 bases lay outside the gene matches. The CDR3 has 13 amino acids. The CDR3, as DNA: TGTGCCAGCAGAGCAGGGGGAAACACTGAAGCTTTCTTT. Protein product: CASRAGGNTEAFF.

This clone turned up a few times. The chain carries TRBV5-1 and TRBJ1-1; a weak D match, TRBD1 (5 bases). The CDR3 contains 14 residues. The V end was cut by 4 bases, the J end by 2 bases, with 12 bases between. Germline V gene data show CDR1 as SGHRS and CDR2 as YFSETQ. The CDR3 nucleotides are TGCGCCAGCAGCGCGCCAGACAGCAACACTGAAGCTTTCTTT. Its protein is CASSAPDSNTEAFF.

The chain recombines TRBV28 with TRBJ1-4, with a weak D call TRBD1 (5 bases). V was trimmed by 6 bases and J by 2 bases, leaving 16 bases between them. Germline loops: CDR1 MDHEN, CDR2 SYDVKM. CDR3 size: 16 residues. The CDR3 spells CASSLGRGRTNEKLFF. CDR3 DNA: TGTGCCAGCAGCTTGGGTCGGGGACGGACTAATGAAAAACTGTTTTTT.

CDR3 protein: CASSGDSNTEAFF. The DNA for the CDR3 is TGTGCCAGCAGCGGCGACAGTAACACTGAAGCTTTCTTT. The chain uses TRBV7-6 and TRBJ1-1, with D perhaps matching TRBD1 (5 bases). This CDR3 region has 13 residues. Germline values: CDR1 SGHVS, CDR2 FNYEAQ. With 5 bases removed from V and 2 bases from J, the gap between germline ends came to 9 bases.

The chain carries TRBV14 and TRBJ2-1; TRBD1 agrees at 10 bases. Germline V gives CDR1 SGHDN, CDR2 FVKESK. The length of the CDR3 is 15 residues. The V and J ends lost 2 bases and 6 bases, in that order; junction bases with no gene match: 4. CDR3 sequence: CASSQLGTGVNEQFF. CDR3 DNA: TGTGCCAGCAGCCAACTAGGGACAGGGGTCAATGAGCAGTTCTTC.

This clone was recorded once. The chain links TRBV11-2 to TRBJ2-6; D remains unclear. Germline assignment: CDR1 SGHAT and CDR2 FQNNGV. This CDR3 contains 10 residues. V gave up 10 bases and J gave up 4 bases, with 2 bases separating them. The CDR3 region is CATGANVLTF. For the CDR3, the DNA is TGTGCCACCGGGGCCAACGTCCTGACTTTC.

The chain uses TRBV2 and TRBJ2-1, with 10 bases that match TRBD2. Germline V CDR1 and CDR2: SNHLY, FYNNEI. V was clipped by 8 bases and J by 6 bases; unmatched bases: 22. The CDR3 sequence is 19 residues long. CDR3 nucleotide sequence: TGTGCCAGCCCCAGTCAGTGGTCGAGCGGGAGGGCCGAGGCCAATGAGCAGTTCTTC. As protein: CASPSQWSSGRAEANEQFF.